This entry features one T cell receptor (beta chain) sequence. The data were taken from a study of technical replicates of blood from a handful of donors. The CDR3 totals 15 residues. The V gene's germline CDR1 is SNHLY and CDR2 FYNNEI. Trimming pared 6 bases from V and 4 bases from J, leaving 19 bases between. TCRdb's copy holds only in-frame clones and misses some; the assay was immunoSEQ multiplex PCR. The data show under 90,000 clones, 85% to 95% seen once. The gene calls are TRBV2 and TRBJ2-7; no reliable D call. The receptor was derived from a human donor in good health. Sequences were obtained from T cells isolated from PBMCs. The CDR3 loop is CASRGDTSQWYEQYF. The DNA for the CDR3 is TGTGCCAGCAGGGGCGACACCTCTCAATGGTACGAGCAGTACTTC. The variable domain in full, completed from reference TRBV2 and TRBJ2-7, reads EPEVTQTPSHQVTQMGQEVILRCVPISNHLYFYWYRQILGQKVEFLVSFYNNEISEKSEIFDDQFSVERPDGSNFTLKIRSTKLEDSAMYFCASRGDTSQWYEQYFGPGTRLTVT.